This T cell receptor (beta chain) is from a study of T cell responses to AZD1222 COVID-19 vaccine. Remarks on this clone: No antigen is known for it.

The CDR3 is made up of 16 amino acids. V lost 4 bases and J 0 bases, leaving 14 bases between the germline ends. Germline V gene data show CDR1 as MGHRA and CDR2 as YSYEKL. Findings of the study overall: White British people made up most donors, females outnumbered males, and clonal diversity was possibly underestimated.

Some clones are missing from TCRdb's copy, which holds only in-frame ones; the method was immunoSEQ multiplex PCR. The data show under 200,000 clones, approximately 93% seen once. The sequencing used peripheral blood, collected on day 0 of AZD1222 vaccination. V usage is TRBV4-1 and J usage is TRBJ2-3; D is perhaps TRBD2 (6 bases). This TCR was recovered from an adult in good health. This chain's CDR3 is CASSRYLAGSTDTQYF. In nucleotides, the CDR3 is TGCGCCAGCAGCCGGTACCTGGCGGGGAGCACAGATACGCAGTATTTT.